This T cell receptor (beta chain) derives from a study of identical twins. CDR3 length: 16 amino acids. V was clipped by 1 base and J by 7 bases, with 17 bases between them. Germline values: CDR1 MNHNS, CDR2 SASEGT. To note about this clonotype: Its antigen is not known.

General study findings and limits: Conclusions relied on cross-sectional statistical analysis, not following the same donors. Memory repertoires showed no such pattern, whereas abundant cord blood beta clonotypes carried fewer insertions.

After template switching added a universal primer site, the resulting cDNA carried unique molecular identifiers. TCRdb recomputed calls from the 5' RACE reads with MiXCR, one row per CDR3 protein. The data contain hundreds of thousands of distinct CDR3 sequences, approximately 13% of them seen just once; the ten biggest clones take up around 7.2%. Another study also made use of these data, one on yellow fever vaccine responses in identical twins.

The rearrangement links TRBV6-1 to TRBJ2-1, with D uncertain. This TCR derives from a woman aged 18-30 years in good health. Sequencing was carried out using CD8+ T cells sorted from blood. The CDR3 spells CASSEVLSGHLNEQFF. The CDR3 DNA follows: TGTGCCAGCAGTGAAGTCCTCTCGGGCCATCTAAATGAGCAGTTCTTC.